The clone carrying this T cell receptor beta chain was detected only a few times. Its antigen is not known. The data are from a study of post-analysis software for immune sequencing data. About the research overall: Relapsing-remitting, secondary progressive and progressive-relapsing forms of multiple sclerosis all featured among disease courses.

The V gene end was trimmed by 4 bases and the J gene end by 5 bases; junction bases not matched to a gene: 5. This CDR3 region has 14 residues. Germline V gene lookup returns CDR1 MNHEY and CDR2 SVGEGT. Unique molecular identifiers featured in each of the TCR beta cDNA libraries. TCRdb re-called the PCR reads through MiXCR, storing one row per CDR3 protein. Among approximately 460,000 distinct CDR3 sequences listed, under 55% were seen once. Broader study findings: TRBV5-6, TRBV5-1 and TRBV20-1 were among roughly 5 TRBV segments more frequent in patients than controls.

The genes are TRBV6-2 or TRBV6-3 and TRBJ2-1; 7 bases match TRBD2. This clonotype was sampled from a girl aged 5 to 17 with multiple sclerosis. The source material was blood. The CDR3 region is CASSSSSGDNEQFF. CDR3 bases: TGTGCCAGCAGTTCCTCTAGCGGAGACAATGAGCAGTTCTTC.